These 31 T cell receptor beta chains were all obtained from the same sample, sequenced in a study of vaccination and CD4 T cells after COVID-19. The Oncomine TCR Beta short-read assay sequenced DNA from cultured CD4+ T cells. TCRdb fed the PCR reads into MiXCR, producing one record per CDR3 protein. The sample lists 13,000 or so distinct CDR3 sequences; less than 65% were seen once. Antigens of these TCRs are unknown. Treatment reported: approximately 10-day PBMC culture with coronavirus spike peptide pools or control peptides (ViraFEST assay). The sequenced material came from CD4+ T cells from blood, cultured in vitro. The receptor set was obtained from a human donor who had recovered from COVID-19.

The genes are TRBV6-2 or TRBV6-3 and TRBJ1-5; perhaps TRBD1 as D (5 bases). The germline CDR1 and CDR2 sequences are MNHEY and SVGEGT. Trimming removed 0 bases at V and 6 bases at J, with 12 bases between. The CDR3 spans 15 residues. The CDR3: CASSYSLGGSQPQHF. CDR3 in DNA: TGTGCCAGCAGTTACTCTTTGGGGGGATCTCAGCCCCAGCATTTT.

The gene calls are TRBV20-1 and TRBJ2-5; 7 nucleotides match TRBD2. The germline V gene has CDR1 DFQATT and CDR2 SNEGSKA (reference sequence). The CDR3 loop spans 16 amino acids. The J segment lost 4 bases and the V segment lost 2 bases, leaving 13 bases of the junction unmatched. The CDR3 coding sequence is TGCAGTGCTAGAACCCCCCCGGCTAGCGGTGCAGAGACCCAGTACTTC. As protein: CSARTPPASGAETQYF.

The chain links TRBV19 to TRBJ1-4; D uncertain. V dropped 3 bases and J dropped 5 bases, with 13 bases sitting between them. This CDR3 is built from 15 residues. CDR1 and CDR2 from the germline V gene are LNHDA and SQIVND (reference sequence). CDR3 sequence: CASSMGWTLNEKLFF. Here the CDR3 DNA reads TGTGCCAGTAGTATGGGGTGGACCCTAAATGAAAAACTGTTTTTT.

Judged by abundance, this clonotype is medium-sized. The V and J genes are TRBV6-1 and TRBJ1-5; D gene ambiguous. CDR1 is MNHNS and CDR2 is SASEGT in the germline V gene. The CDR3 runs to 12 residues. Trimming removed 0 bases at V and 3 bases at J, with 0 bases between. The CDR3 nucleotides read TGTGCCAGCAGTGAAGCCAATCAGCCCCAGCATTTT. Translated, it gives CASSEANQPQHF.

This chain joins TRBV7-5 and TRBJ2-7; the table's D call, TRBD1, was not checked against the DNA. TRBV7-5 represents a pseudogene. The CDR3 runs to 13 residues. The CDR3 here is CISDPLRNHEQYF. The CDR3 DNA sequence: TGTATCTCTGACCCCCTGCGGAACCACGAGCAGTACTTC.

This clonotype has more than one count but fewer than ten. This chain connects TRBV6-1 to TRBJ2-3, with a possible D match to TRBD2 (5 bases). CDR1 and CDR2 from the germline V gene are MNHNS and SASEGT. The CDR3 is 15 residues long. Between the trimmed V and J ends, which lost 2 bases and 0 bases, there was a span of 9 bases. The CDR3 loop is CASSELSGSTDTQYF. Written as DNA, the CDR3 is TGTGCCAGCAGTGAATTAAGCGGTAGCACAGATACGCAGTATTTT.

The genes are TRBV28 and TRBJ2-3, with D possibly being TRBD1 or TRBD2 (5 bases each). This CDR3 is built from 16 residues. The V gene's germline CDR1 is MDHEN and CDR2 SYDVKM. Trimming shortened V by 7 bases and J by 4 bases, and 21 bases separated the two germline ends. The CDR3 DNA is TGTGCCAGCACTCATAATAGGGGCGGAGGAGCAGATACGCAGTATTTT. It is translated as CASTHNRGGGADTQYF.

V gene TRBV4-2 combines with J gene TRBJ1-4; D remains ambiguous. This CDR3 is 15 amino acids long. Germline V gene sequence: CDR1 LGHNA, CDR2 YNFKEQ. The ends were cut back, 0 bases at V and 3 bases at J, with 8 bases in the middle. The CDR3, as DNA: TGTGCCAGCAGCCAAGAAGCCGTGTCTAATGAAAAACTGTTTTTT. This sequence encodes CASSQEAVSNEKLFF.

The J gene is TRBJ2-7, the V gene TRBV6-5, with D perhaps TRBD2 (5 bases). The V end lost 2 bases, the J end lost 1 base, and 12 bases lay between the germline ends. Germline-derived CDR1 and CDR2 are MNHEY and SVGAGI. The CDR3 length is 15 residues. The CDR3 sequence: CASSYTRLTSYEQYF. DNA of the CDR3: TGTGCCAGCAGTTACACCCGACTAACTTCCTACGAGCAGTACTTC.

This clonotype was counted a few times. This sequence joins TRBV7-3 and TRBJ2-1, with TRBD2 identical over 9 bases. Germline assignment: CDR1 SGHTA and CDR2 FQGTGA. The ends lost 0 bases at V and 6 bases at J; junction bases unmatched: 6. The CDR3 has 16 amino acids. In nucleotides, the CDR3 is TGTGCCAGCAGCTTAACCCGGACTAGCGCCTTCAATGAGCAGTTCTTC. Translated: CASSLTRTSAFNEQFF.

This rearrangement joins TRBV5-1 to TRBJ2-3, with 8 positions matching TRBD1. Losses at the gene ends were 1 base for V and 6 bases for J; bases not matched to a gene: 4. This CDR3 is 14 amino acids long. The germline V gene has CDR1 SGHRS and CDR2 YFSETQ. The CDR3 coding sequence is TGCGCCAGCAGCTTGTGGCAGGGGGCGGATACGCAGTATTTT. This encodes CASSLWQGADTQYF.

This rearrangement joins TRBV19 to TRBJ2-1; tentatively, D is TRBD1 (6 bases). This CDR3 is 14 amino acids long. Germline CDR1 and CDR2: LNHDA and SQIVND (reference sequence). Trimming stripped 4 bases from V and 12 bases from J, with 19 bases between. The CDR3 reads CASSSYTWDNWQFF. The CDR3 DNA follows: TGTGCCAGTAGTAGCTACACTTGGGACAATTGGCAGTTCTTC.

The chain joins TRBV6-1 to TRBJ2-7; possible D gene TRBD2, 5 bases. Looked up from germline, CDR1 is MNHNS and CDR2 is SASEGT. The CDR3 length is 14 residues. V lost 2 bases and J 0 bases, leaving 8 bases between the germline ends. CDR3 in DNA: TGTGCCAGCAGTGAACAAGGGAGCTCCTACGAGCAGTACTTC. As protein: CASSEQGSSYEQYF.

V is TRBV7-3 and J is TRBJ2-3; D may correspond to TRBD1 or TRBD2 (6 bases each). V dropped 6 bases and J dropped 6 bases, with 16 bases sitting between them. The length of the CDR3 is 14 residues. Germline V CDR1 and CDR2: SGHTA, FQGTGA. The CDR3 is CASRKGGQGDTQYF. DNA of the CDR3: TGTGCCAGCAGAAAAGGGGGGCAGGGCGATACGCAGTATTTT.

This clonotype came up a few times. V usage is TRBV7-3 and J usage is TRBJ2-3; perhaps TRBD2 as D (5 bases). V shed 2 bases and J shed 4 bases, with 7 bases lying between them. CDR1 and CDR2 (germline): SGHTA, FQGTGA. The CDR3 runs 13 residues. This CDR3 is CASSLLSADTQYF. In nucleotides, the CDR3 is TGTGCCAGCAGCTTACTTAGCGCAGATACGCAGTATTTT. The full variable domain, in which reference TRBV7-3 and TRBJ2-3 provide the parts outside the CDR3, is GAGVSQTPSNKVTEKGKYVELRCDPISGHTALYWYRQSLGQGPEFLIYFQGTGAADDSGLPNDRFFAVRPEGSVSTLKIQRTERGDSAVYLCASSLLSADTQYFGPGTRLTVL.

This clonotype was counted a few times. The V gene is TRBV20-1, the J gene TRBJ2-1, with 7 positions matching TRBD2. This CDR3 region has 15 residues. J gave up 1 base and V 1 base, and 4 bases lay outside the gene matches. Germline values: CDR1 DFQATT, CDR2 SNEGSKA (reference sequence). The chain's CDR3 is CSARVSGRSYNEQFF. The CDR3 nucleotides are TGCAGTGCTAGAGTTTCCGGGAGGTCCTACAATGAGCAGTTCTTC.

The rearrangement links TRBV12-5 to TRBJ2-1; D is possibly TRBD2 (5 bases). The CDR3 is made up of 14 amino acids. Trimming shortened V by 5 bases and J by 5 bases, and 13 bases separated the two germline ends. Germline CDR1 LGHNT, CDR2 FRNRAP. The DNA for the CDR3 is TGTGCTAGTGGTCACCACCGGGGTGACAATGAGCAGTTCTTC. It specifies CASGHHRGDNEQFF.

This chain links TRBV30 with TRBJ2-1; D is possibly TRBD1 (5 bases). With 3 bases removed from V and 0 bases from J, the gap between germline ends came to 9 bases. The CDR3 covers 14 residues. Germline CDR1 GTSNPN, CDR2 SVGIG (reference sequence). This CDR3 is CAWRGLSSYNEQFF. In nucleotides, the CDR3 is TGTGCCTGGAGGGGGCTTAGCTCCTACAATGAGCAGTTCTTC.

The chain combines TRBV20-1 with TRBJ1-1; a weak D match, TRBD1 (5 bases). V lost 3 bases and J lost 2, with 10 bases in between. CDR1 DFQATT and CDR2 SNEGSKA come from the germline V gene (reference sequence). The CDR3 length is 13 residues. CDR3 DNA: TGCAGTGCTAGTGGGGGGATTAACACTGAAGCTTTCTTT. Protein: CSASGGINTEAFF.

This clonotype was seen a handful of times. The genes are TRBV10-2 and TRBJ1-1; 9 bases agree with TRBD1. The CDR3 is 13 residues long. The V gene end was trimmed by 7 bases and the J gene end by 10 bases; junction bases not matched to a gene: 10. Germline V CDR1 and CDR2: WSHSY, SAAADI. For the CDR3, the DNA is TGCGCCAGCATGGACAGGGGTCGGGTCGGAGCTTTCTTT. Translated: CASMDRGRVGAFF.

The chain is built from TRBV7-2 and TRBJ2-3; D is possibly TRBD1 (5 bases). Trimming left V 5 bases short and J 4 bases short, with 13 bases between. Germline V gene sequence: CDR1 SGHTA, CDR2 FQGNSA. The CDR3 is 14 amino acids. CDR3 amino acids: CASSVRRVADTQYF. The CDR3 bases are TGTGCCAGCAGCGTGCGCAGGGTGGCAGATACGCAGTATTTT.

The chain recombines TRBV19 with TRBJ1-5; perhaps TRBD1 as D (5 bases). The V gene's germline CDR1 is LNHDA and CDR2 SQIVND (reference sequence). V dropped 5 bases and J dropped 1 base, with 18 bases sitting between them. The CDR3 is 17 amino acids. This chain's CDR3 is CASSVDSPRRSNQPQHF. CDR3 bases: TGTGCCAGTAGTGTTGACAGTCCCAGACGCAGCAATCAGCCCCAGCATTTT.

The chain has TRBV19 and TRBJ1-5; D remains unclear. The CDR3 is 12 residues long. CDR1 and CDR2 from the germline V gene are LNHDA and SQIVND (reference sequence). The germline V and J ends were trimmed by 5 bases and 5 bases, with 7 bases remaining between them. The CDR3 nucleotides are TGTGCCAGTAGTGAGACCGATCAGCCCCAGCATTTT. Its protein is CASSETDQPQHF.

The chain carries TRBV4-2 and TRBJ2-2; D may be TRBD2 (6 bases). This CDR3 contains 16 residues. From germline, CDR1 is LGHNA and CDR2 YNFKEQ. Deletions cut 3 bases from V and 1 base from J, with 12 bases between. The DNA of the CDR3 is TGTGCCAGCAGCCACCTGGGGCGGGAGAACACCGGGGAGCTGTTTTTT. This encodes CASSHLGRENTGELFF.

The V call is TRBV7-2, the J call TRBJ2-7; D assignment may be TRBD1 or TRBD2 (5 bases each). In germline, CDR1 is SGHTA, CDR2 FQGNSA. V lost 5 bases to trimming and J lost 1 base, with 18 bases between them. The CDR3 is made up of 16 amino acids. CDR3 coding DNA: TGTGCCAGCAGCCTGGGACCTCTAGTGAGTTCCTACGAGCAGTACTTC. Its translation: CASSLGPLVSSYEQYF. Full variable domain (remainder filled in from reference TRBV7-2 and TRBJ2-7): GAGVSQSPSNKVTEKGKDVELRCDPISGHTALYWYRQSLGQGLEFLIYFQGNSAPDKSGLPSDRFSAERTGGSVSTLTIQRTQQEDSAVYLCASSLGPLVSSYEQYFGPGTRLTVT.

In DNA form, the CDR3 reads TGTGCCAGCAGTTACTCGAGTTCGGGGGGCAGATACATTCAGTACTTC. Protein sequence: CASSYSSSGGRYIQYF. The chain is built from TRBV6-2 or TRBV6-3 and TRBJ2-4; D is possibly TRBD2 (7 bases). Trimming took 0 bases from V and 8 from J, leaving 17 bases between them. This CDR3 has 16 residues. Germline V CDR1 and CDR2: MNHEY, SVGEGT.

This CDR3 is CASSKNRGNQPQHF. The CDR3 nucleotides read TGTGCCAGTAGTAAAAACAGGGGCAATCAGCCCCAGCATTTT. V is TRBV19 and J is TRBJ1-5, with a weak D call TRBD1 (6 bases). V shed 4 bases and J shed 2 bases, with 9 bases lying between them. The germline V gene encodes CDR1 LNHDA and CDR2 SQIVND (reference sequence). The CDR3 spans 14 residues.

This chain connects TRBV6-5 to TRBJ1-4; perhaps TRBD1 as D (6 bases). CDR3 length equals 14 residues. Trimming left V 2 bases short and J 11 bases short, with 15 bases between. Germline V gene sequence: CDR1 MNHEY, CDR2 SVGAGI. CDR3 in DNA: TGTGCCAGCAGTTACCAACAGGGCATCGAGAAACTGTTTTTT. Translated, it gives CASSYQQGIEKLFF.

This clonotype turned up a few times. The genes are TRBV10-3 and TRBJ1-2; a weak D match, TRBD1 (5 bases). This CDR3 comprises 13 residues. CDR1 is ENHRY, CDR2 SYGVKD, per germline. The V end lost 3 bases, the J end lost 3 bases, and 8 bases lay between the germline ends. CDR3 in DNA: TGTGCCATCAGTGAAGTAGGGGACTATGGCTACACCTTC. This sequence encodes CAISEVGDYGYTF.

The rearrangement links TRBV7-3 to TRBJ2-1; D is possibly TRBD1 or TRBD2 (7 bases each). This CDR3 is 15 amino acids long. V lost 4 bases and J 5 bases, leaving 15 bases between the germline ends. The V gene's germline CDR1 is SGHTA and CDR2 FQGTGA. The DNA for the CDR3 is TGTGCCAGCAGCTCCCAGGGGGGGTACAACAATGAGCAGTTCTTC. Encoded protein: CASSSQGGYNNEQFF.

This clonotype turned up a few times. The V and J genes are TRBV27 and TRBJ2-7, with D possibly being TRBD2 (5 bases). The CDR3 is 13 amino acids. The germline V and J ends were trimmed by 3 bases and 3 bases, with 9 bases remaining between them. CDR1 and CDR2 from the germline V gene are MNHEY and SMNVEV (reference sequence). CDR3 DNA sequence: TGTGCCAGCAGTTTGAGGGCCTACTACGAGCAGTACTTC. Translation: CASSLRAYYEQYF.